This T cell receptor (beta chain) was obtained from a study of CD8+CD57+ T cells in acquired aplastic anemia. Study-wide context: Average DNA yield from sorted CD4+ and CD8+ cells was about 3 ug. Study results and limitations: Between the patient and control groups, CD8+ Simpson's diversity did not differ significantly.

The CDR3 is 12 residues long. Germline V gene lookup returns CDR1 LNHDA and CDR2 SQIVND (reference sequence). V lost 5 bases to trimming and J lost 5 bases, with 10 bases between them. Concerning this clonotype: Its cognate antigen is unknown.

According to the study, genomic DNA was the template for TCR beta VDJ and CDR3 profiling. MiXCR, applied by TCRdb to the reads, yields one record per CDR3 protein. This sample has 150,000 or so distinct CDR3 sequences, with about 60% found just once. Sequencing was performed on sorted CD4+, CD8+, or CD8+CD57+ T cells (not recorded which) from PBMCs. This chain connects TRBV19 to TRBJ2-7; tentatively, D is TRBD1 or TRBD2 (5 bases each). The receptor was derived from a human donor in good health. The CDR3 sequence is CASSGGGDEQYF. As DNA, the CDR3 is TGTGCCAGTAGTGGGGGTGGCGACGAGCAGTACTTC.